The clone carrying this TCR beta chain was counted only a few times. What it recognizes is unknown. Anyone with other autoimmune disease or infection in the prior four weeks was excluded. The source of the sample is a study of type 1 and type 2 diabetes patients. Overall study context: Donors were type 1 diabetes, type 2 diabetes, or nondiabetic controls. From PBMCs, CD4+ and CD8+ T cells were isolated by magnetic microbeads.

Genomic DNA was the PCR template. A primer set of 30 forward and 13 reverse primers amplified the CDR3. One entry per CDR3 protein, called by TCRdb with MiXCR from the multiplex PCR reads. The sample contains 250,000 to 300,000 distinct CDR3 sequences, roughly 50% of which appear only once. The germline CDR1 and CDR2 sequences are SGHVS and FNYEAQ. The ends were cut back, 2 bases at V and 4 bases at J, with 9 bases in the middle. CDR3 length: 14 amino acids. General study findings and limits: Between type 2 diabetes and control samples, V and J usage averaged roughly 0.97 correlation.

The source material was peripheral blood mononuclear cells (PBMCs). The sequence derives from a man younger than 30 with type 2 diabetes. The chain recombines TRBV7-6 with TRBJ1-5, with D tentatively TRBD1 (6 bases). The CDR3 loop is CASSLRGINQPQHF. The CDR3 DNA sequence: TGTGCCAGCAGCTTAAGGGGGATTAATCAGCCCCAGCATTTT.